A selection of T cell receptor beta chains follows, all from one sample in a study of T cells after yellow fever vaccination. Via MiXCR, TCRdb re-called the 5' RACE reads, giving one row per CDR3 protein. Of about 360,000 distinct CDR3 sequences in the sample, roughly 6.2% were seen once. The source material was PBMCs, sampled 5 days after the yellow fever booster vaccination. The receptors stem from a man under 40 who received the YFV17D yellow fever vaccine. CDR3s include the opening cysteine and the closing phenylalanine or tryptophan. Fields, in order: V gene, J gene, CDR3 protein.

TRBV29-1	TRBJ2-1	CSAQGQRYNEQFF
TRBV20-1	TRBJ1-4	CSARREKLFF
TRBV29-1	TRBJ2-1	CSGSDNEQFF
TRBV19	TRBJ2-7	CASSTAGEHYEQYF
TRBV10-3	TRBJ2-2	CAISSGTSGNTGELFF
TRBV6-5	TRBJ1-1	CASSYLGRDTEAFF
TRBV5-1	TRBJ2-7	CASSREGQVYEQYF
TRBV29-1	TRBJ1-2	CSVGLQGRGYGYTF
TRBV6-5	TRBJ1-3	CASSSRGGLGNTIYF
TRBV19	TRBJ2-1	CASSISILNEQFF
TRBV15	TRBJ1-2	CATSRDGLRRGYTF
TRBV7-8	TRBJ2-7	CASSRGTASYEQYF
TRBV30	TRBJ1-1	CARSTGGNTEAFF
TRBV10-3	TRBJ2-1	CAISESRQGGNEQFF
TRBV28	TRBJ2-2	CASSMGQGGTGELFF
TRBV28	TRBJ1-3	CATLGGNTIYF
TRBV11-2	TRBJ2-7	CASSLTQGYEQYF
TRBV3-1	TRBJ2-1	CATSQGETRNSYNEQFF
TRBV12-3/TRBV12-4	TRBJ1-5	CASRSQGGNQPQHF
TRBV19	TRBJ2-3	CASRPVGTSSTQYF
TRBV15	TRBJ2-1	CATSRDEEAYNEQFF
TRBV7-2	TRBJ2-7	CASSERGSSGPPREQYF
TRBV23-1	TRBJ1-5	CASTIRDRHSNQPQHF
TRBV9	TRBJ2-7	CASSVDQGHYEQYF
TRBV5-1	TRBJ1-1	CASSLESGGGNTEAFF
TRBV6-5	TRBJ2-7	CASSLRGNSYEQYF
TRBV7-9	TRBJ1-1	CASSLVGVEAFF
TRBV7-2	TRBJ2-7	CASSPPTGFSYEQYF
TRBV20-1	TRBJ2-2	CCARLAGSSRTGELFF
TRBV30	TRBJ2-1	CAWSVVQGMNEQFF
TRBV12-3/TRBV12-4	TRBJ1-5	CASSSSAQPQHF
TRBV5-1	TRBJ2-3	CASSFRGSSTDTQYF
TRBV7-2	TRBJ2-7	CASSLENFYEQYF
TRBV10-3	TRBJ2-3	CAISGGTSGTDTQYF
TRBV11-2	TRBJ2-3	CASSLGVRGDTQYF
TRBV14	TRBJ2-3	CASSPLWGAGTDTQYF
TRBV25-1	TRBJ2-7	CASSENEQYF
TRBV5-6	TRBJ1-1	CASSFGTGLISEAFF
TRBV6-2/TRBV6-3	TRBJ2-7	CASTDLGLAGISEQYF
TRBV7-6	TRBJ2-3	CASSFRGALTDTQYF
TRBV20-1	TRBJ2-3	CSADRESGTDTQYF
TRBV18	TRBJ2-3	CASSPMGRDTQYF
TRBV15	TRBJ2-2	CATSDSHTGELFF
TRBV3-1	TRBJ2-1	CASSPGQGWYNEQFF
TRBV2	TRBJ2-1	CASTLANEQFF
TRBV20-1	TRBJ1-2	CSARIWGSRNGYTF
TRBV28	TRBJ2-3	CASSRDNTDTQYF
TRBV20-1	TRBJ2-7	CSARGQISLEQYF
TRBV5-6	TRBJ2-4	CASSFYVTGDIQYF
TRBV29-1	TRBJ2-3	CSVAPTRGTDTQYF
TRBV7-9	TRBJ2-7	CASSFSGGYEQYF
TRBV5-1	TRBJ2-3	CASSLGIRASGRKITDTQYF
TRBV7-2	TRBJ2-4	CASSLAYGRENIQYF
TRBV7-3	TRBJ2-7	CAGNWGSYEQYF
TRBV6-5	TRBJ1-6	CASSYGQGGIAPLHF
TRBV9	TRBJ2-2	CASSVVQSGELFF
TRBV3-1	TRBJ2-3	CASSPGQGGLVGTDTQYF